These 26 T cell receptor beta chains came from one sample sequenced in a study of blood T cells in healthy people across ages (dated by TCRdb to about 2015). Libraries were made using 5' RACE. Reads for this sample came from an Illumina HiSeq 2500. A second 7 to 11 cycle PCR used a sample-barcoded 5' primer and a J-beta primer mix. Starting from the raw public reads, TCRdb applied fastp trimming at Q25, assembled clones with MiXCR and retained in-frame beta chains. Rows matching on CDR3 protein sequence are summarized as one entry with the most common DNA and genes. This sample is represented by about 970,000 distinct CDR3 sequences; around 54% of them were singletons. 20% to 25% of the sample is held by the ten biggest clonotypes. Sequences were obtained from blood. The source of these receptors is a woman between 55 and 75 years old in good health.

The chain carries TRBV11-1 and TRBJ2-3, with D tentatively TRBD2 (6 bases). CDR1 and CDR2 (germline): SGHAT, FQDESV (reference sequence). Between the trimmed V and J ends, which lost 4 bases and 0 bases, there was a span of 17 bases. The CDR3 sequence is 17 residues long. The CDR3 sequence: CASSSSGGAWSTDTQYF. CDR3 coding DNA: TGTGCCAGCAGCTCTTCCGGGGGAGCGTGGAGCACAGATACGCAGTATTTT.

This clonotype was picked up a small number of times. The J gene is TRBJ2-7, the V gene TRBV7-2; D may be TRBD2 (7 bases). Trimming removed 0 bases at V and 6 bases at J, with 15 bases between. Germline V gene lookup returns CDR1 SGHTA and CDR2 FQGNSA. The CDR3 extends over 15 amino acids. CDR3 sequence reads: CASSLASGTSGEQYF. The CDR3 region has the DNA TGTGCCAGCAGCTTAGCGAGCGGGACAAGCGGCGAGCAGTACTTC.

There are a few counts of this clonotype. The V call is TRBV6-2 or TRBV6-3, the J call TRBJ2-1; D call uncertain. Germline V lookup: CDR1 MNHEY, CDR2 SVGEGT. The CDR3 loop spans 14 amino acids. V was pared by 2 bases and J by 8 bases, with 13 bases between. The CDR3 DNA is TGTGCCAGCAGTTACCCGACCGACCAGGATGAGCAGTTCTTC. It yields the protein CASSYPTDQDEQFF.

This clonotype appeared a single time. The chain employs TRBV5-5 and TRBJ2-1; TRBD2 matches at 8 bases. The CDR3 sequence is 16 residues long. The junction had 14 bases not matched to a gene; V was cut back by 4 bases and J by 8 bases. In germline, CDR1 is SGHKS, CDR2 YYEKEE (reference sequence). The CDR3 is CASSRLPAGVSDEQFF. The CDR3 bases are TGTGCCAGCAGCCGCTTGCCAGCGGGGGTCAGCGATGAGCAGTTCTTC.

This chain links TRBV2 with TRBJ2-1; D assignment may be TRBD1 or TRBD2 (5 bases each). Between the trimmed V and J ends, which lost 8 bases and 12 bases, there was a span of 11 bases. Germline lookup yields CDR1 SNHLY and CDR2 FYNNEI. This CDR3 has 10 residues. DNA of the CDR3: TGTGCCAGCGGGACGAGGGGGCAGTTCTTC. Its protein is CASGTRGQFF.

This clonotype has only one observation. For the CDR3, the DNA is TGTGCCAGCAGCCCACACAGGGGCCTGAACACTGAAGCTTTCTTT. Protein: CASSPHRGLNTEAFF. The V and J genes are TRBV14 and TRBJ1-1; 7 bases line up with TRBD1. This CDR3 is built from 15 residues. V shed 4 bases and J 0 bases; nucleotides not matched to a gene: 5. The germline gives CDR1 SGHDN, CDR2 FVKESK.

Regarding this clonotype: This CDR3 is missing its conserved last phenylalanine or tryptophan, likely due to a read error. The chain employs TRBV29-1 and TRBJ2-5; D call uncertain. Trimming pared 4 bases from V and 4 bases from J, leaving 13 bases between. Germline values: CDR1 SQVTM, CDR2 ANQGSEA. The CDR3 totals 13 residues. The CDR3 here is CSVVWPPGETQYC. CDR3 coding DNA: TGCAGCGTTGTATGGCCCCCCGGAGAGACCCAGTACTGC.

The gene calls are TRBV18 and TRBJ2-7; the D gene is possibly TRBD1 (5 bases). This CDR3 contains 21 residues. CDR1 KGHSH and CDR2 LQKENI come from the germline V gene. The V gene lost 5 bases and the J gene lost 3 bases, with 35 bases spanning the gap. CDR3: CASSSPPTVRAQAAKVYEQYF. As DNA, the CDR3 is TGTGCCAGCTCATCTCCACCGACAGTACGAGCCCAGGCCGCTAAAGTCTACGAGCAGTACTTC.

The rearrangement links TRBV18 to TRBJ1-1, with D hard to call. CDR1 is KGHSH, CDR2 LQKENI, per germline. V was pared by 3 bases and J by 0 bases, with 11 bases between. The CDR3 totals 15 residues. The CDR3 spells CASSPPVQLNTEAFF. CDR3 DNA sequence: TGTGCCAGCTCACCGCCGGTACAACTGAACACTGAAGCTTTCTTT. The full variable domain, rest sourced from reference TRBV18 and TRBJ1-1, is NAGVMQNPRHLVRRRGQEARLRCSPMKGHSHVYWYRQLPEEGLKFMVYLQKENIIDESGMPKERFSAEFPKEGPSILRIQQVVRGDSAAYFCASSPPVQLNTEAFFGQGTRLTVV.

The table lists this clonotype with a few counts. V gene TRBV25-1 combines with J gene TRBJ2-3; tentatively, D is TRBD1 (5 bases). V lost 6 bases, J lost 2 bases, and 12 bases lay in between. The CDR3 sequence is 14 residues long. The V gene's germline CDR1 is MGHDK and CDR2 SYGVNS. The DNA for the CDR3 is TGTGCCAGCAGGTACCAGGGCCTCACAGATACGCAGTATTTT. Its protein product is CASRYQGLTDTQYF. The whole variable domain, filled in from reference TRBV25-1 and TRBJ2-3, reads EADIYQTPRYLVIGTGKKITLECSQTMGHDKMYWYQQDPGMELHLIHYSYGVNSTEKGDLSSESTVSRIRTEHFPLTLESARPSHTSQYLCASRYQGLTDTQYFGPGTRLTVL.

The chain couples TRBV15 to TRBJ2-7, with D unresolved. Germline CDR1 and CDR2: LNHNV and YYDKDF (reference sequence). This CDR3 spans 14 amino acids. Trimming took 3 bases from V and 0 from J, leaving 9 bases between them. As DNA, the CDR3 is TGTGCCACCAGCAGGGCGGCGTACTCCTACGAGCAGTACTTC. It translates to CATSRAAYSYEQYF.

The genes are TRBV28 and TRBJ1-1; no definite D call. The CDR3 loop spans 12 amino acids. Germline CDR1 and CDR2: MDHEN and SYDVKM. V lost 6 bases, J lost 12 bases, and 17 bases lay in between. The CDR3 DNA reads as TGTGCCAGCAGCCGACAACGCCGGAGGTCTTTCTTT. Translated: CASSRQRRRSFF.

Concerning this clonotype: One junction end disagrees with the germline gene, perhaps due to a read error. This sequence joins TRBV4-1 and TRBJ1-2; the D is unclear. Germline-derived CDR1 and CDR2 are MGHRA and YSYEKL. The CDR3 consists of 11 residues. The CDR3 sequence is CASSQLGGYTF. CDR3 bases: TGTGCCAGCAGTCAACTTGGGGGCTACACCTTC.

Details on this clonotype: At one end, the junction sequence differs from germline, possibly due to a read error. The chain is built from TRBV28 and TRBJ2-3; D is ambiguous. Looked up from germline, CDR1 is MDHEN and CDR2 is SYDVKM. CDR3 size: 12 residues. The CDR3 DNA follows: TGTGCCTGCAGTCCTAACACAGATACGCAGTATTTT. Protein: CACSPNTDTQYF.

The rearrangement links TRBV6-1 to TRBJ2-5; either TRBD1 or TRBD2 may supply D (6 bases each). Germline V gene data show CDR1 as MNHNS and CDR2 as SASEGT. The CDR3 has 13 amino acids. V lost 1 base and J lost 5, with 8 bases in between. The CDR3 DNA reads as TGTGCCAGCAGTGAAGGGGGGGCGGAGACCCAGTACTTC. It translates to CASSEGGAETQYF.

The rearrangement links TRBV7-2 to TRBJ2-5; 10 positions match TRBD2. The end of the DNA is better explained by TRBJ2-7, so the J call may be wrong. The CDR3 spans 14 residues. The germline gives CDR1 SGHTA, CDR2 FQGNSA. The CDR3 is CASSRSGGADEQYF. Written as DNA, the CDR3 is TGTGCCAGCAGCCGGAGCGGGGGGGCCGACGAGCAGTACTTC.

The rearrangement uses TRBV20-1 and TRBJ2-5; TRBD1 matches at 8 bases. In germline, CDR1 is DFQATT, CDR2 SNEGSKA (reference sequence). Trimming removed 5 bases from V and 6 bases from J; junction bases left unmatched: 8. The CDR3 runs to 13 residues. The CDR3 reads CSAFRDRRKTQYF. Written as DNA, the CDR3 is TGCAGTGCTTTCCGGGACAGGAGAAAGACCCAGTACTTC.

This clonotype showed up just a few times. The chain links TRBV4-2 to TRBJ2-7; 9 positions match TRBD2. J was trimmed by 3 bases and V by 2 bases; bases with no gene match: 8. Germline V CDR1 and CDR2: LGHNA, YNFKEQ. The length of the CDR3 is 16 residues. DNA of the CDR3: TGTGCCAGCAGCCAACTGACTAGCGGTAAGAACTACGAGCAGTACTTC. Translated, it gives CASSQLTSGKNYEQYF.

This clonotype was counted a few times. The J gene is TRBJ1-2, the V gene TRBV6-5; perhaps TRBD1 as D (5 bases). With 4 bases removed from V and 8 bases from J, the gap between germline ends came to 20 bases. CDR1 and CDR2 from the germline V gene are MNHEY and SVGAGI. The CDR3 totals 15 residues. The CDR3 spells CASSSPGDPRGGYTF. CDR3 in DNA: TGTGCCAGCAGTTCGCCCGGGGACCCCCGGGGAGGCTACACCTTC.

This clonotype turned up a few times. The V call is TRBV4-1, the J call TRBJ2-7; no definite D call. The CDR3 contains 15 residues. Trimming removed 3 bases from V and 0 bases from J, with 12 bases in between. Germline V gene lookup returns CDR1 MGHRA and CDR2 YSYEKL. In DNA form, the CDR3 reads TGCGCCAGCAGCCAGACCCCCGCGGTCTCCTACGAGCAGTACTTC. Amino acids: CASSQTPAVSYEQYF.

The chain has TRBV28 and TRBJ2-3; possibly TRBD2 for D (6 bases). Between the trimmed V and J ends, which lost 8 bases and 2 bases, there was a span of 11 bases. Per the germline V gene, CDR1 is MDHEN and CDR2 is SYDVKM. The CDR3 is 13 residues long. For the CDR3, the DNA is TGTGCCAGCTACGGGCGGGACACAGATACGCAGTATTTT. It is translated as CASYGRDTDTQYF.

The chain couples TRBV4-3 to TRBJ2-5; 8 nucleotides align to TRBD2. The J call may be wrong; the DNA end is better matched by TRBJ2-7. Germline CDR1 reads LGHNA; CDR2 reads YSLEER. This CDR3 is 15 amino acids long. This CDR3 is CASSQDSSGSPEQYF. Here the CDR3 DNA reads TGCGCCAGCAGCCAAGATTCCAGCGGGAGCCCCGAGCAGTACTTC.

Concerning this clonotype itself: One end of the junction fails to match germline, which may point to a read error. J is TRBJ2-1 and V is TRBV7-2; no clear D. The CDR3 spans 13 residues. Germline CDR1 is SGHTA and CDR2 is FQGNSA. CDR3 loop: CAGSLDNGDEQFF. As DNA, the CDR3 is TGTGCCGGCAGCTTAGATAATGGGGATGAGCAGTTCTTC.

This clonotype was seen at least ten times. The V gene is TRBV5-6, the J gene TRBJ2-7; 7 bases agree with TRBD1. CDR1 and CDR2 from the germline V gene are SGHDT and YYEEEE. This CDR3 is 16 amino acids long. J gave up 4 bases and V 1 base, and 11 bases lay outside the gene matches. In DNA form, the CDR3 reads TGTGCCAGCAGCTTGTGGGGGCGAGGGGGCTTGTACGAGCAGTACTTC. Its translation: CASSLWGRGGLYEQYF.

The rearrangement uses TRBV6-2 or TRBV6-3 and TRBJ2-6; D gene uncertain. The CDR3 is made up of 14 amino acids. V lost 4 bases to trimming and J lost 5 bases, with 9 bases between them. Per the germline V gene, CDR1 is MNHEY and CDR2 is SVGEGT. CDR3 nucleotide sequence: TGTGCCAGCAGTTGGCACCGTAGGGCCAACGTCCTGACTTTC. This gives the protein CASSWHRRANVLTF.

The chain uses TRBV4-2 and TRBJ2-1, with D possibly matching TRBD2 (6 bases). The CDR3 contains 15 residues. Germline CDR1 is LGHNA and CDR2 is YNFKEQ. V dropped 5 bases and J dropped 0 bases, with 11 bases sitting between them. CDR3: CASSSRLVSYNEQFF. CDR3 in DNA: TGTGCCAGCAGCTCCCGACTAGTCTCCTACAATGAGCAGTTCTTC.